This T cell receptor (beta chain) stems from a study of blood T cell repertoires in COVID-19. Whole-study context: Sites in the United States, Italy and Spain provided acute and convalescent COVID-19 samples. Sources were T cells, B-cell-depleted T cells, or PBMCs; the material itself was cDNA or gDNA.

Original data processing: Estimates of nucleated cell counts were drawn from the amplification of reference gene primers. The protocol was immunoSEQ multiplex PCR, while the TCRdb copy is restricted to in-frame clones and leaves out a portion. V, J and clone size derive from that table, while D and trimming were established from the DNA sequence. Among 21,000 or so clones, roughly four fifths were seen once, and the ten largest hold 6.5% to 8.5%. V dropped 2 bases and J dropped 4 bases, with 3 bases sitting between them. Germline V CDR1 and CDR2: GTSNPN, SVGIG (reference sequence). This CDR3 contains 12 residues.

Sequenced: peripheral blood. This receptor was taken from a human donor in a cohort sampled during active COVID-19. The chain has TRBV30 and TRBJ2-6; no clear D gene. CDR3 in DNA: TGTGCCTGGAGTCTGGGGGCCAACGTCCTGACTTTC. As protein: CAWSLGANVLTF.